The 13 T cell receptor beta chains listed next were all sequenced from one sample in a study of chemoradiotherapy in HPV16-positive cancers. Produced via immunoSEQ multiplex PCR; TCRdb's table is partial and in-frame only. The table has about 780 clones, around 80% seen once; the top ten hold 10% to 15%. Sequenced material: tumor tissue, taken from a patient who underwent chemoradiotherapy. The receptors here all came from a human donor with HPV-associated anogenital cancer.

The chain has TRBV4-1 and TRBJ2-7; the D gene is possibly TRBD1 (6 bases). This CDR3 has 15 amino acids. Trimming took 5 bases from V and 3 from J, leaving 17 bases between them. The germline V gene has CDR1 MGHRA and CDR2 YSYEKL. CDR3 region: CASSYDRQGSYEQYF. The CDR3 DNA reads as TGCGCCAGCAGCTACGACAGGCAAGGGAGCTACGAGCAGTACTTC.

This chain uses TRBV25-1 with TRBJ2-1, with 11 nucleotides matching TRBD2. The germline V gene encodes CDR1 MGHDK and CDR2 SYGVNS. CDR3 length equals 13 residues. V dropped 6 bases and J dropped 8; count of bases not matched to a gene: 3. The DNA for the CDR3 is TGTGCCAGCAGACTAGCGGGAGAGTATGAGCAGTTCTTC. It yields the protein CASRLAGEYEQFF.

V usage is TRBV18 and J usage is TRBJ2-7; D is ambiguous. This CDR3 region has 13 residues. V lost 3 bases and J 7 bases, leaving 13 bases between the germline ends. Germline loops: CDR1 KGHSH, CDR2 LQKENI. CDR3 bases: TGTGCCAGCTCACCCGAGGTGGTTTCGGAGCAGTACTTC. As protein: CASSPEVVSEQYF.

V and J are TRBV5-1 and TRBJ2-5; TRBD1 is a possible D gene (5 bases). Germline assignment: CDR1 SGHRS and CDR2 YFSETQ. The CDR3 covers 13 residues. Trimming shortened V by 3 bases and J by 6 bases, and 12 bases separated the two germline ends. This CDR3 reads CASSSQGWKTQYF. The CDR3 DNA follows: TGCGCCAGCAGCTCGCAGGGTTGGAAGACCCAGTACTTC.

The CDR3 spells CASSEAVGYGYTF. The CDR3 nucleotides read TGCGCCAGCAGTGAGGCGGTCGGGTATGGCTACACCTTC. This rearrangement joins TRBV10-1 to TRBJ1-2; unclear D gene. CDR1 is WNHNN, CDR2 SYGVQD, per germline (reference sequence). V lost 2 bases and J lost 5, with 9 bases in between. The CDR3 has 13 amino acids.

The gene calls are TRBV28 and TRBJ1-2, with 10 positions matching TRBD1. Germline V CDR1 and CDR2: MDHEN, SYDVKM. The ends lost 3 bases at V and 4 bases at J; junction bases unmatched: 8. CDR3 size: 16 residues. This CDR3 is CASSFGTGVYLYGYTF. DNA of the CDR3: TGTGCCAGCAGTTTTGGGACAGGGGTTTACCTCTATGGCTACACCTTC.

The chain uses TRBV11-2 and TRBJ2-3, with TRBD2 matching 9 bases. Germline-derived CDR1 and CDR2 are SGHAT and FQNNGV. This CDR3 comprises 15 residues. V gave up 3 bases and J gave up 4 bases; unmatched junction bases: 5. CDR3 amino acids: CASSLTTSGADTQYF. The CDR3 DNA follows: TGTGCCAGCAGCTTGACGACTAGCGGAGCAGATACGCAGTATTTT.

This chain links TRBV29-1 with TRBJ2-7; 9 bases match TRBD1. The ends lost 7 bases at V and 3 bases at J; junction bases unmatched: 7. The CDR3 is 13 amino acids. CDR1 and CDR2 from the germline V gene are SQVTM and ANQGSEA. CDR3 sequence reads: CSAILTGGYEQYF. CDR3 bases: TGCAGCGCAATTTTGACAGGGGGCTACGAGCAGTACTTC.

The genes are TRBV4-1 and TRBJ2-5, with 9 bases aligning to TRBD2. There are 14 residues in the CDR3. V trimming: 4 bases; J trimming: 2 bases; junction bases outside the gene matches: 2. Germline lookup yields CDR1 MGHRA and CDR2 YSYEKL. In DNA form, the CDR3 reads TGCGCCAGCAGCCTCGGACTAGCGCAAGAGACCCAGTACTTC. Its translation is CASSLGLAQETQYF.

J is TRBJ1-2 and V is TRBV2, with a weak D call TRBD1 (5 bases). CDR3 size: 15 residues. Germline CDR1 and CDR2: SNHLY and FYNNEI. V lost 1 base, J lost 7 bases, and 16 bases lay in between. CDR3 bases: TGTGCCAGCAGTGAAGATACGGGGGGGTGGTTTGGCTACACCTTC. Its protein product is CASSEDTGGWFGYTF.

This chain uses TRBV11-3 with TRBJ2-1, with D possibly TRBD1 on 6 matching bases. The germline V and J ends were trimmed by 5 bases and 5 bases, with 16 bases remaining between them. CDR3 length: 15 residues. The germline V gene has CDR1 SGHNT and CDR2 YENEEA. The DNA of the CDR3 is TGTGCCAGCAGCCTTGGGCAGGGGTTAAACAATGAGCAGTTCTTC. This translates into CASSLGQGLNNEQFF.

The chain couples TRBV29-1 to TRBJ2-1; TRBD1 aligns across 7 bases. Germline V gene lookup returns CDR1 SQVTM and CDR2 ANQGSEA. The V and J ends lost 0 bases and 5 bases, in that order; junction bases with no gene match: 4. The CDR3 is 14 residues long. For the CDR3, the DNA is TGCAGCGTTGAAGATCTCGGGACAGACAATGAGCAGTTCTTC. This translates into CSVEDLGTDNEQFF.

The V gene is TRBV5-4, the J gene TRBJ2-5; 7 nucleotides agree with TRBD2. This CDR3 has 15 amino acids. Germline trimming cut 0 bases from V and 0 bases from J; bases unmatched to any gene: 2. The germline gives CDR1 SGHNT, CDR2 YYREEE (reference sequence). The CDR3 sequence: CASSLERGNQETQYF. Here the CDR3 DNA reads TGTGCCAGCAGCTTGGAGCGGGGTAACCAAGAGACCCAGTACTTC. The whole variable domain, remainder taken from reference TRBV5-4 and TRBJ2-5, is ETGVTQSPTHLIKTRGQQVTLRCSSQSGHNTVSWYQQALGQGPQFIFQYYREEENGRGNFPPRFSGLQFPNYSSELNVNALELDDSALYLCASSLERGNQETQYFGPGTRLLVL.